Only a few counts were recorded for the clone carrying this T cell receptor beta chain. The antigen is undetermined. This sample is drawn from a study of OX40 agonist ivuxolimab in advanced cancers. In the study overall: Patients were given ivuxolimab, an antibody that agonizes OX40 (CD134). Partial response was recorded in three patients: one hepatocellular carcinoma and two cutaneous melanoma cases.

Generated by immunoSEQ multiplex PCR, the TCRdb table keeps only in-frame clones and is missing some. The table has tens of thousands of clones, approximately 89% seen once. Study observations and caveats: On average, a greater number of expanded clones characterised CD8+ T cells relative to CD4+. Dose levels from 0.1 to 3.0 mg/kg saw CD4+ and CD8+ blood T cells expand clonally by week 6.

Germline CDR1 and CDR2: SGHRS and YFSETQ. There are 15 residues in the CDR3. The V gene lost 7 bases and the J gene lost 5 bases, with 21 bases spanning the gap. This receptor was taken from an adult with an advanced solid tumor such as melanoma, head and neck, liver or kidney cancer. The V and J genes are TRBV5-1 and TRBJ2-5; tentatively, D is TRBD1 or TRBD2 (6 bases each). The sequenced sample was CD4+ or CD8+ T cells sorted from blood, obtained in a trial of the OX40 agonist ivuxolimab. CDR3 region: CASGTWGASVETQYF. The CDR3 DNA reads TGCGCCAGCGGAACCTGGGGGGCCTCGGTGGAGACCCAGTACTTC.